This T cell receptor beta chain was captured in a study of cytomegalovirus exposure and HLA in healthy donors. Trimming took 3 bases from V and 8 from J; bases not matched to a gene: 18. This CDR3 comprises 18 residues. Germline CDR1 SGDLS, CDR2 YYNGEE. The sample holds a few counts of this clone. What it binds is unknown. PCR used 60 Vbeta primers and 13 Jbeta primers. The assay was immunoSEQ multiplex PCR, and TCRdb's table has in-frame clones only and misses some. The data show roughly 100,000 clones, with roughly 9.1% seen just once and 5.8% held by the top ten. General study findings and limits: Several of the most significant clusters were apparently associated with common viral pathogens in a later analysis.

Sequencing input: PBMCs. The origin of this receptor is a man aged 40-49 years in good health and CMV-seropositive. The V call is TRBV9, the J call TRBJ1-3; the match to TRBD1 covers 9 bases. For the CDR3, the DNA is TGTGCCAGCAGCGACGGGGAAAAGGGACAGGGATTCGGAGACACCATATATTTT. Protein product: CASSDGEKGQGFGDTIYF.